One sample yielded the 6 T cell receptor beta chains listed below, sequenced in a study of blood T cell repertoires in COVID-19. TCRdb's copy holds only in-frame clones and misses some; the assay was immunoSEQ multiplex PCR. The sample has over 350,000 clones; 86% are singletons. The sample taken for sequencing was peripheral blood. All receptors derive from a woman aged 30 to 39 with active or convalescent COVID-19.

V usage is TRBV6-5 and J usage is TRBJ1-2; TRBD1 matches 10 bases. The V gene's germline CDR1 is MNHEY and CDR2 SVGAGI. V lost 5 bases, J lost 7 bases, and 10 bases stayed unmatched. This CDR3 comprises 15 residues. Here the CDR3 DNA reads TGTGCCAGCAGTCGACCGGGACAGGGGCGAAGTGGCTACACCTTC. Translating it yields CASSRPGQGRSGYTF.

The chain couples TRBV25-1 to TRBJ2-5; D gene ambiguous. With 1 base removed from V and 3 bases from J, the gap between germline ends came to 12 bases. The CDR3 totals 15 residues. Germline V gene sequence: CDR1 MGHDK, CDR2 SYGVNS. The CDR3 bases are TGTGCCAGCAGTGAATGGTCAGGCTTTGAAGAGACCCAGTACTTC. The encoded protein is CASSEWSGFEETQYF. The full variable domain, its missing parts supplied by reference TRBV25-1 and TRBJ2-5, is EADIYQTPRYLVIGTGKKITLECSQTMGHDKMYWYQQDPGMELHLIHYSYGVNSTEKGDLSSESTVSRIRTEHFPLTLESARPSHTSQYLCASSEWSGFEETQYFGPGTRLLVL.

The chain employs TRBV27 and TRBJ2-3, with D perhaps matching TRBD1 (5 bases). CDR3 size: 15 residues. CDR1 MNHEY and CDR2 SMNVEV come from the germline V gene (reference sequence). V lost 7 bases and J 1 base, leaving 15 bases between the germline ends. In DNA, the CDR3 is TGTGCCAGCACCAACCCAGGGTATGGCACAGATACGCAGTATTTT. Translating it yields CASTNPGYGTDTQYF.

The V call is TRBV4-1, the J call TRBJ1-1, with D unclear. This CDR3 spans 15 amino acids. V was shortened by 2 bases and J by 6 bases, with 16 bases between the two germline ends. Per the germline V gene, CDR1 is MGHRA and CDR2 is YSYEKL. CDR3 protein: CASSQRLGSSAEAFF. The CDR3 region has the DNA TGCGCCAGCAGCCAACGCCTTGGGAGTTCGGCTGAAGCTTTCTTT.

This CDR3 is CASSLWRERAQPQHF. DNA for the CDR3: TGTGCCAGCAGCTTGTGGAGGGAGAGGGCTCAGCCCCAGCATTTT. The chain has TRBV13 and TRBJ1-5; D is uncertain. The germline V gene encodes CDR1 PRHDT and CDR2 FYEKMQ (reference sequence). Trimming took 3 bases from V and 6 from J, leaving 15 bases between them. CDR3 length equals 15 residues.

This clone was seen a few times. This chain joins TRBV12-3 or TRBV12-4 and TRBJ1-2; D is ambiguous. This CDR3 has 13 residues. V lost 5 bases, J lost 4 bases, and 11 bases lay in between. DNA of the CDR3: TGTGCCAGCAGTCAAAACAGTGGCTATGGCTACACCTTC. It specifies CASSQNSGYGYTF.